The count of the clone carrying this T cell receptor beta chain is one. Its antigen remains unidentified. Germline CDR1 reads SGHTA; CDR2 reads FQGNSA. Trimming shortened V by 4 bases and J by 4 bases, and 12 bases separated the two germline ends. This CDR3 has 14 amino acids. Produced via immunoSEQ multiplex PCR; TCRdb's table is partial and in-frame only. The sample consists of 35,000 or so clones, 75% to 85% of them appearing once. The record originates from a study of CD4 T cells in relation to SARS-CoV-2 and coronaviruses. Across the study: Convalescent patients had median age roughly 38 years, range 21 to 72.

Findings and caveats of the study: About 64% of donors had memory CD4+ clonotypes crossrecognizing SARS-CoV-2 and common cold coronavirus spike.

The V gene is TRBV7-2, the J gene TRBJ2-3, with D perhaps TRBD1 (6 bases). Source material: memory CD4+ T cells from PBMCs, cultured in vitro. This clonotype was obtained from an adult with COVID-19. The CDR3, as DNA: TGTGCCAGCAGCTCCTACAGGGAATCAGATACGCAGTATTTT. Translated: CASSSYRESDTQYF.